This T cell receptor (beta chain) was sequenced in a study of neurological immune-mediated disorders. About this clonotype: Its antigen is as yet unknown.

5'RACE with 10-nucleotide random UMIs produced the cDNA. TCRdb ran MiXCR on the 5' RACE reads and lists one entry per CDR3 protein. The sample contains roughly 76,000 distinct CDR3 sequences, around an eighth of which appear only once. V was cut by 3 bases and J by 2 bases, with 9 bases left in between. This CDR3 contains 14 residues. General observations from the study: No CDR3 amino acid sequences were shared by expanded clones across subjects, suggesting private repertoires in all groups. HTLV-1-associated myelopathy ranked highest for TCR clonal expansion and multiple sclerosis lowest, beneath healthy controls.

This receptor was identified in a woman in her forties or fifties in good health. The chain joins TRBV12-3 or TRBV12-4 to TRBJ2-3; D is uncertain. The sample taken for sequencing was PBMCs. CDR3 region: CASSFRQNTDTQYF. The CDR3 nucleotides are TGTGCCAGCAGTTTTCGTCAAAACACAGATACGCAGTATTTT.